This TCR beta chain was sequenced in a study of blood T cell repertoires in COVID-19. Study-wide context: The study drew acute and convalescent COVID-19 samples from the United States, Italy and Spain. Nucleic acid was either cDNA or gDNA, and it came from T cells, B-cell-depleted T cells, or PBMCs.

In the source study's methods: Amplified reference gene primers provided the basis for estimating nucleated cell counts. This table comes from immunoSEQ multiplex PCR, and its TCRdb copy is limited to in-frame clones, with some not included. That table gives V, J and clone size, and the DNA gave D and trimming. Of about 98,000 clones in the sample, around nine tenths were seen once. CDR3 size: 15 residues. The germline CDR1 and CDR2 sequences are MNHNY and SVGAGI (reference sequence). V dropped 2 bases and J dropped 7; count of bases not matched to a gene: 3. This receptor was obtained from a man in his fifties or sixties with acute or convalescent COVID-19. Sequencing was performed on peripheral blood. The chain recombines TRBV6-6 with TRBJ2-1; 12 nucleotides match TRBD2. The CDR3 region has the DNA TGTGCCAGCAGTTACGTGACTAGCGGGAGTAATGAGCAGTTCTTC. Translation: CASSYVTSGSNEQFF.